This T cell receptor (beta chain) was sequenced during a study of radiation and T cells in renal cell carcinoma. Indicated time point: baseline pretreatment blood. Treatment of the sample: 15 Gy SBRT to primary tumor, nephrectomy 4 weeks later. The tumor was a clear cell renal cell carcinoma. Germline V gene data show CDR1 as SQVTM and CDR2 as ANQGSEA. The CDR3 is 12 residues long. Trimming pared 2 bases from V and 5 bases from J, leaving 9 bases between. Some clones are missing from TCRdb's copy, which holds only in-frame ones; the method was immunoSEQ multiplex PCR. The sample gives about 130,000 clones, approximately 82% of which show up once; around 3% is in the top ten.

This TCR came from a woman aged 60-75 years with renal cell carcinoma. Specimen: blood, collected from a patient whose treatment included radiotherapy and nephrectomy. The V and J genes are TRBV29-1 and TRBJ2-5; D possibly matches TRBD1 or TRBD2 (5 bases each). CDR3 region: CSVERGVETQYF. The CDR3 DNA follows: TGCAGCGTTGAACGGGGCGTCGAGACCCAGTACTTC.